This TCR beta chain derives from a study of shared clonotypes between healthy human individuals. Study as a whole: CD4 naive and memory got three plates each, CD8 naive two, CD8 memory one.

Regarding the study as a whole: Tissue TCR repertoires likely differ from these blood-only repertoires. The rarefaction results pointed to incomplete sorted-subset sequencing despite large depth.

A word on this clone: Its antigen remains unidentified.

The CDR3 covers 18 residues. J lost 6 bases, V lost 3 bases, and 13 bases had no gene match. Germline V CDR1 and CDR2: SGHTS, YDEGEE. Generated by immunoSEQ multiplex PCR, the TCRdb table keeps only in-frame clones and is missing some. The data show 330,000 or so clones, around 67% seen once. This receptor was obtained from a man in his thirties or forties in good health. The rearrangement uses TRBV5-8 and TRBJ2-7; 15 bases are a match to TRBD2. The sample consisted of memory CD4+ T cells sorted from blood. Subset described: CD45RA-negative fraction. CDR3 sequence (DNA): TGTGCCAGCAGCTCCAGGGGGGGACTAGCGGGAGGTAGAAGCGAGCAGTACTTC. Translating gives CASSSRGGLAGGRSEQYF.